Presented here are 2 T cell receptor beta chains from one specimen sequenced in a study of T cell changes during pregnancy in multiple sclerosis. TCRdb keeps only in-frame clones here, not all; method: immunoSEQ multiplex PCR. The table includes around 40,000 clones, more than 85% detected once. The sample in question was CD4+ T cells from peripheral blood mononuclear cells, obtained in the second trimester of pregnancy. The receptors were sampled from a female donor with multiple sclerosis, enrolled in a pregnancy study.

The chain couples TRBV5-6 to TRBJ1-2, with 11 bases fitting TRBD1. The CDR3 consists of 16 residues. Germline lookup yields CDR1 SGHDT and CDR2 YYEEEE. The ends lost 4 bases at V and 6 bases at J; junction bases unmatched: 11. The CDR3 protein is CASSDAIGTGGNGYTF. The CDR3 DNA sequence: TGTGCCAGCAGCGATGCGATAGGGACAGGGGGTAATGGCTACACCTTC.

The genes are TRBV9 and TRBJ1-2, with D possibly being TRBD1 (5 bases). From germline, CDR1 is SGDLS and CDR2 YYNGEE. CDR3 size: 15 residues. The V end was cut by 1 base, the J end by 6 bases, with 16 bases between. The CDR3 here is CASSVLPARVNGYTF. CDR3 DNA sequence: TGTGCCAGCAGCGTACTCCCCGCCAGGGTAAATGGCTACACCTTC.